This T cell receptor (beta chain) was recorded in a study of T cell changes during pregnancy in multiple sclerosis. Germline values: CDR1 SGDLS, CDR2 YYNGEE. The CDR3 contains 16 residues. V lost 0 bases, J lost 2 bases, and 12 bases lay in between. Assay: immunoSEQ multiplex PCR; the TCRdb copy retains only in-frame clones and omits some. Of about 75,000 clones listed, 89% were seen once; the top ten hold over 0.7%. Here the sequenced sample was peripheral blood, taken in the first trimester of pregnancy. This sequence was found in a female donor in good health, enrolled as a control in a pregnancy study. The J gene is TRBJ1-3, the V gene TRBV9; unclear D gene. CDR3 bases: TGTGCCAGCAGCGTAGGACACCGGCCACCTGGAAACACCATATATTTT. It codes for CASSVGHRPPGNTIYF.